This is a list of T cell receptor beta chains from one sample in a study of cytomegalovirus exposure and HLA in healthy donors. Repertoires were generated with immunoSEQ multiplex PCR, while TCRdb's copy carries only in-frame clones and drops some. The sample carries approximately 98,000 clones, roughly 70% recorded once. The sequenced sample consisted of PBMCs. The receptor set was obtained from a male donor in good health and CMV-seronegative. Both conserved end residues are part of each CDR3. Each record gives: V gene, CDR3 length, D gene, clone size, J gene, CDR3 protein, CDR3 DNA. The D gene is left open where the match is weak. A row's size may be missing; if present it is once, few, many or a size class.

TRBV28	17	TRBD1	-	TRBJ1-5	CASSLGTGLGVNQPQHF	TGTGCCAGCAGTTTGGGGACAGGCCTAGGTGTCAATCAGCCCCAGCATTTT
TRBV27	13	-	once	TRBJ2-2	CASSLMGAGELFF	TGTGCCAGCAGTTTAATGGGCGCCGGGGAGCTGTTTTTT
TRBV6-6	15	TRBD1	few	TRBJ2-2	CASTTGTENTGELFF	TGTGCCAGCACCACCGGGACAGAGAACACCGGGGAGCTGTTTTTT
TRBV2	15	TRBD1	-	TRBJ2-7	CASRGGDRVIYEQYF	TGTGCCAGCAGAGGAGGGGACAGGGTCATCTACGAGCAGTACTTC
TRBV5-1	14	-	-	TRBJ2-5	CASSFLGAQETQYF	TGCGCCAGCAGCTTCTTGGGAGCACAAGAGACCCAGTACTTC
TRBV14	16	TRBD1	-	TRBJ2-7	CASSQERGGGLYEQYF	TGTGCCAGCAGCCAAGAGCGAGGGGGCGGTCTCTACGAGCAGTACTTC
TRBV21-1	14	-	-	TRBJ2-7	CASSERGSNYEQYF	TGTGCCAGCAGCGAGCGGGGTTCGAACTACGAGCAGTACTTC
TRBV27	15	TRBD1	-	TRBJ2-7	CASKKGGPSSYEQYF	TGTGCCAGCAAGAAAGGGGGCCCAAGCTCCTACGAGCAGTACTTC
TRBV4-2	15	TRBD2	-	TRBJ2-3	CASSQVREFTDTQYF	TGTGCCAGCAGCCAGGTGCGGGAGTTCACAGATACGCAGTATTTT
TRBV21-1	15	-	-	TRBJ2-3	CASSKGGGSTDTQYF	TGTGCCAGCAGCAAAGGTGGCGGGAGCACAGATACGCAGTATTTT
TRBV6-1	13	-	few	TRBJ2-1	CASSEMRVVEQFF	TGTGCCAGCAGTGAGATGCGGGTGGTTGAGCAGTTCTTC
TRBV11-2	13	TRBD2	-	TRBJ2-1	CASKTSANNEQFF	TGTGCCAGCAAAACTAGCGCGAACAATGAGCAGTTCTTC
TRBV7-2	13	-	few	TRBJ2-7	CASSLAAAPKQYF	TGTGCCAGCAGCTTAGCGGCCGCCCCCAAGCAGTACTTC
TRBV9	14	-	-	TRBJ1-1	CASSVAVLNTEAFF	TGTGCCAGCAGCGTGGCTGTTTTGAACACTGAAGCTTTCTTT
TRBV6-1	16	TRBD2	-	TRBJ2-2	CASSEGLADNTGELFF	TGTGCCAGCAGTGAAGGACTAGCGGACAACACCGGGGAGCTGTTTTTT
TRBV27	13	-	few	TRBJ1-2	CASSVHREGGYTF	TGTGCCAGCAGTGTCCACAGGGAAGGCGGCTACACCTTC
TRBV29-1	13	-	-	TRBJ2-5	CSVGQGIQETQYF	TGCAGCGTTGGGCAGGGGATCCAAGAGACCCAGTACTTC
TRBV29-1	14	TRBD2	-	TRBJ2-7	CSVGISGGRTPQYF	TGCAGCGTTGGCATCTCGGGGGGACGGACCCCGCAGTACTTC
TRBV10-2	12	-	once	TRBJ2-7	CASSPQRREQYF	TGCGCCAGCAGTCCCCAGCGGCGAGAGCAGTACTTC
TRBV15	13	-	-	TRBJ1-5	CATLGGINQPQHF	TGTGCCACCCTGGGGGGGATCAATCAGCCCCAGCATTTT
TRBV7-8	14	TRBD1	-	TRBJ1-4	CASSSTGGSEKLFF	TGTGCCAGCAGCTCAACAGGGGGAAGTGAAAAACTGTTTTTT
TRBV2	13	TRBD1	once	TRBJ2-1	CASGSDRVNEQFF	TGTGCCAGCGGCTCGGACAGGGTCAATGAGCAGTTCTTC
TRBV7-3	15	TRBD2	-	TRBJ2-2	CASSYGSGGTGELFF	TGTGCCAGCAGCTATGGTAGCGGGGGCACCGGGGAGCTGTTTTTT